The next 8 T cell receptor beta chains were all read from a single sample in a study of shared clonotypes between healthy human individuals. Measured with immunoSEQ multiplex PCR; TCRdb has only the in-frame clones, and not every one. This table holds 550,000 to 800,000 clones, less than 85% found once. The sequencing sample was made of memory CD4+ T cells sorted from blood. Subset here: CD45RA-negative fraction. The receptor set was obtained from a woman younger than 45 in good health.

The chain joins TRBV9 to TRBJ2-3; D gene uncertain. Trimming shortened V by 3 bases and J by 2 bases, and 13 bases separated the two germline ends. The CDR3 contains 15 residues. The germline gives CDR1 SGDLS, CDR2 YYNGEE. The CDR3 loop reads CASSDRLGPTDTQYF. The CDR3 region has the DNA TGTGCCAGCAGCGATAGACTCGGGCCCACAGATACGCAGTATTTT.

For the CDR3, the DNA is TGTGCCAGCAGTGAATTTCCAGCGGCCAACGGCACAGATACGCAGTATTTT. This translates into CASSEFPAANGTDTQYF. The chain has TRBV25-1 and TRBJ2-3; tentative D call: TRBD2 (5 bases). V lost 1 base and J 1 base, leaving 15 bases between the germline ends. The CDR3 has 17 amino acids. CDR1 is MGHDK and CDR2 is SYGVNS in the germline V gene.

This clone was recorded many times. The same CDR3 also results from other DNA sequences found in this sample. The rearrangement links TRBV7-2 to TRBJ1-5; no clear D gene. The length of the CDR3 is 15 residues. With 1 base removed from V and 1 base from J, the gap between germline ends came to 8 bases. Germline V gives CDR1 SGHTA, CDR2 FQGNSA. CDR3 in amino acids: CASSLDTLSNQPQHF. CDR3 DNA: TGTGCCAGCAGCTTAGACACCTTAAGCAATCAGCCCCAGCATTTT. Full variable domain (remainder filled in from reference TRBV7-2 and TRBJ1-5): GAGVSQSPSNKVTEKGKDVELRCDPISGHTALYWYRQSLGQGLEFLIYFQGNSAPDKSGLPSDRFSAERTGGSVSTLTIQRTQQEDSAVYLCASSLDTLSNQPQHFGDGTRLSIL.

The chain has TRBV11-1 and TRBJ1-5; D is undetermined. The V and J ends lost 2 bases and 5 bases respectively, with 7 bases between them. The CDR3 runs to 13 residues. Germline V gene lookup returns CDR1 SGHAT and CDR2 FQDESV (reference sequence). The CDR3 nucleotides read TGTGCCAGCAGCTTACAGCGAGATCAGCCCCAGCATTTT. It specifies CASSLQRDQPQHF.

The J gene is TRBJ1-1, the V gene TRBV5-1; perhaps TRBD1 as D (6 bases). V lost 4 bases, J lost 1 base, and 17 bases lay in between. This CDR3 region has 16 residues. From germline, CDR1 is SGHRS and CDR2 YFSETQ. The CDR3 loop reads CASSSSPGAQNTEAFF. DNA for the CDR3: TGCGCCAGCAGCAGCAGCCCAGGGGCACAGAACACTGAAGCTTTCTTT.

This clone has a handful of counts. The chain employs TRBV5-1 and TRBJ1-1; a weak D match, TRBD1 (5 bases). V lost 4 bases, J lost 5 bases, and 18 bases lay in between. Germline V gene lookup returns CDR1 SGHRS and CDR2 YFSETQ. The CDR3 has 15 amino acids. This CDR3 reads CASSLQDPGTTEAFF. CDR3 in DNA: TGCGCCAGCAGCCTACAGGACCCAGGGACGACTGAAGCTTTCTTT.

This chain connects TRBV5-1 to TRBJ1-3, with D possibly TRBD1 on 6 matching bases. CDR1 and CDR2 from the germline V gene are SGHRS and YFSETQ. The CDR3 loop spans 15 amino acids. The V gene lost 0 bases and the J gene lost 3 bases, with 10 bases spanning the gap. The DNA for the CDR3 is TGCGCCAGCAGCTTGGACAGGGCTAGTGGAAACACCATATATTTT. Protein: CASSLDRASGNTIYF.

This clone has a handful of counts. The chain recombines TRBV7-6 with TRBJ1-1; D remains ambiguous. Between the trimmed V and J ends, which lost 3 bases and 0 bases, there was a span of 8 bases. CDR3 length: 14 residues. The germline CDR1 and CDR2 sequences are SGHVS and FNYEAQ. For the CDR3, the DNA is TGTGCCAGCAGCTTGCAGGAAATGAACACTGAAGCTTTCTTT. Amino acids: CASSLQEMNTEAFF. The full variable domain, rest sourced from reference TRBV7-6 and TRBJ1-1, is GAGVSQSPRYKVTKRGQDVALRCDPISGHVSLYWYRQALGQGPEFLTYFNYEAQQDKSGLPNDRFSAERPEGSISTLTIQRTEQRDSAMYRCASSLQEMNTEAFFGQGTRLTVV.